This TCR beta chain emerged from a study of tumor-infiltrating lymphocytes in primary liver carcinoma. Both RNA and DNA were isolated together from 20-30 mg of bulk tissue that had not been sorted. All tumor samples contained more than 80% viable tumor cells. This clonotype ranks as medium-sized (0.01 to 0.1%). From about 0.5 ug of total RNA, TCR beta-specific cDNA was reverse-transcribed using a constant-region primer. Libraries of TCR beta came from three nested multiplex PCR rounds with slightly modified ARM-PCR. Use of TRBV1-TRBV30 forward primers with a C-beta reverse primer characterized the first two PCR rounds, which lasted ten to eleven cycles each. Via MiXCR, TCRdb re-called the multiplex PCR reads, giving one row per CDR3 protein. The sample gives 80,000 or so distinct CDR3 sequences, over 70% of which show up once; approximately 13% is in the top ten. The CDR3 loop spans 15 amino acids. V trimming: 11 bases; J trimming: 1 base; junction bases outside the gene matches: 11. CDR1 SGHAT and CDR2 FQNNGV come from the germline V gene.

This TCR was sampled from a woman aged 60 to 75 with primary liver carcinoma and hepatitis B virus infection. This rearrangement joins TRBV11-2 to TRBJ2-4; 7 nucleotides line up with TRBD1. Material for sequencing was liver tumor tissue from sampling region 4. As for subset: tumor region T4, right-lateral pole. The CDR3 region has the DNA TGTGCCTCGGAGAGGGGGCTCGTCGCCAAAAACATTCAGTACTTC. This gives the protein CASERGLVAKNIQYF.